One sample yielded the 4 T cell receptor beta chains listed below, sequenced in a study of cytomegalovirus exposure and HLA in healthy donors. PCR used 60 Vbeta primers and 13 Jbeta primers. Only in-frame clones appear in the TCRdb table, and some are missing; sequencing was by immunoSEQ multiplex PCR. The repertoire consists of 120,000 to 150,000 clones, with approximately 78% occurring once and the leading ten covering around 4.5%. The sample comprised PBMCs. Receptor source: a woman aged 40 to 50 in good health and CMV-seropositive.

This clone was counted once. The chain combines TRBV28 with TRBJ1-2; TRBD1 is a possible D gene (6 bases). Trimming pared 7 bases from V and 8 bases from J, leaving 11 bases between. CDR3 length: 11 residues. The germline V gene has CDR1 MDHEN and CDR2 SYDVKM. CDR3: CASNNRVGYTF. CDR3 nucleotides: TGTGCCAGCAACAACAGGGTCGGCTACACCTTC.

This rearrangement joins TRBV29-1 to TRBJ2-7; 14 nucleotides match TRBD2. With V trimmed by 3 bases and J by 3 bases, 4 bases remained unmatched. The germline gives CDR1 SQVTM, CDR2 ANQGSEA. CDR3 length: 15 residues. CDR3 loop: CSVDGTSGRNYEQYF. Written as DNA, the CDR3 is TGCAGCGTTGATGGGACTAGCGGGAGAAACTACGAGCAGTACTTC.

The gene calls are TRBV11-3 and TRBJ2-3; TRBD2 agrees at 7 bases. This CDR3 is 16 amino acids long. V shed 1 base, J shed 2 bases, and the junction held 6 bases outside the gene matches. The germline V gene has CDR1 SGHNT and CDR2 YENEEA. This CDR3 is CASSLGFAGVTDTQYF. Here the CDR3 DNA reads TGTGCCAGCAGCTTAGGATTCGCGGGGGTCACAGATACGCAGTATTTT. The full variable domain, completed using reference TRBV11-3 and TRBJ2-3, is EAGVVQSPRYKIIEKKQPVAFWCNPISGHNTLYWYLQNLGQGPELLIRYENEEAVDDSQLPKDRFSAERLKGVDSTLKIQPAELGDSAVYLCASSLGFAGVTDTQYFGPGTRLTVL.

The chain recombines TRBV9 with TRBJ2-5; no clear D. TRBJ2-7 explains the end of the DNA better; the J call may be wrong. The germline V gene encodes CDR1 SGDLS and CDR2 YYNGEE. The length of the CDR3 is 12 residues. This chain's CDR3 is CASSANDYEQYF. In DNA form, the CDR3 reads TGTGCCAGCAGCGCAAACGATTACGAGCAGTACTTC.